Shown below are 26 T cell receptor beta chains from a single sample sequenced in a study of cytomegalovirus exposure and HLA in healthy donors. The PCR had 60 Vbeta and 13 Jbeta primers. Using immunoSEQ multiplex PCR, the repertoire was profiled, and TCRdb retains in-frame clones only, with some absent. This sample has approximately 240,000 clones; around four fifths occur once, and the top ten carry around 2.9%. The sample consisted of PBMCs. These receptors were obtained from an older woman in good health and CMV-seropositive.

The rearrangement links TRBV7-8 to TRBJ1-6, with 7 bases lining up with TRBD1. The CDR3 length is 16 residues. Germline V gives CDR1 SGHVS, CDR2 FQNEAQ. V dropped 4 bases and J dropped 3; count of bases not matched to a gene: 6. The CDR3: CASSSGQSGYNSPLHF. The CDR3 DNA follows: TGTGCCAGCAGCTCGGGACAGTCAGGCTATAATTCACCCCTCCACTTT.

This clone was counted a single time. The CDR3 sequence is CASSITGDRGEKLFF. The CDR3 nucleotides read TGCGCCAGCAGCATAACAGGGGACAGGGGTGAAAAACTGTTTTTT. This sequence joins TRBV5-1 and TRBJ1-4; 10 nucleotides line up with TRBD1. Germline CDR1 reads SGHRS; CDR2 reads YFSETQ. The CDR3 is 15 residues long. Germline trimming cut 4 bases from V and 7 bases from J; bases unmatched to any gene: 7.

The rearrangement uses TRBV5-1 and TRBJ2-1; 11 nucleotides match TRBD2. CDR1 SGHRS and CDR2 YFSETQ come from the germline V gene. With 4 bases clipped from V and 4 bases from J, the junction kept 10 bases outside the gene matches. CDR3 size: 17 residues. The CDR3 DNA follows: TGCGCCAGCAGCGAGCAGCCCGGGACTAGCGGTTACAATGAGCAGTTCTTC. As protein: CASSEQPGTSGYNEQFF.

The V gene is TRBV4-3, the J gene TRBJ1-2; no definite D call. Germline V lookup: CDR1 LGHNA, CDR2 YSLEER. This CDR3 region has 15 residues. V was trimmed by 1 base and J by 0 bases, leaving 9 bases between them. This CDR3 is CASSQGRISNYGYTF. In nucleotides, the CDR3 is TGCGCCAGCAGCCAAGGCAGGATCTCTAACTATGGCTACACCTTC.

In this sample, this clone turned up a few times. This chain connects TRBV5-4 to TRBJ2-2, with TRBD2 matching 14 bases. Unmatched junction bases numbered 3, after V lost 3 bases and J lost 5 bases. This CDR3 region has 16 residues. The germline CDR1 and CDR2 sequences are SGHNT and YYREEE (reference sequence). This chain's CDR3 is CASSSGLAGGTGELFF. CDR3 nucleotides: TGTGCCAGCAGCTCCGGACTAGCGGGAGGAACCGGGGAGCTGTTTTTT.

This sequence joins TRBV4-1 and TRBJ1-1; TRBD1 matches 8 bases. V was pared by 4 bases and J by 2 bases, with 6 bases of the junction left unmatched. The CDR3 consists of 15 residues. The V gene's germline CDR1 is MGHRA and CDR2 YSYEKL. CDR3 region: CASSPIDRGNTEAFF. As DNA, the CDR3 is TGCGCCAGCAGCCCAATAGACAGGGGAAACACTGAAGCTTTCTTT.

Points on this clone: The junction shows a germline mismatch at one end, possibly a read error. The chain combines TRBV19 with TRBJ2-5; 11 bases map to TRBD2. This CDR3 is built from 14 residues. Germline CDR1 and CDR2: LNHDA and SQIVND (reference sequence). The chain's CDR3 is CASRIAGGVETQYF. The CDR3 bases are TGTGCCAGTAGAATAGCGGGAGGGGTGGAGACCCAGTACTTC.

This chain joins TRBV9 and TRBJ2-5, with a tentative D call TRBD2 (6 bases). The V gene's germline CDR1 is SGDLS and CDR2 YYNGEE. V lost 3 bases to trimming and J lost 2 bases, with 8 bases between them. This CDR3 is 13 amino acids long. The CDR3 DNA reads as TGTGCCAGCAGCGGCGGGGTACAAGAGACCCAGTACTTC. Translation gives CASSGGVQETQYF. Full variable domain (outside the CDR3, taken from reference TRBV9 and TRBJ2-5): DSGVTQTPKHLITATGQRVTLRCSPRSGDLSVYWYQQSLDQGLQFLIQYYNGEERAKGNILERFSAQQFPDLHSELNLSSLELGDSALYFCASSGGVQETQYFGPGTRLLVL.

CDR3 sequence (DNA): TGTGCCAGCAGCGAGACTAGCGGGGTACAAGAGACCCAGTACTTC. Residues: CASSETSGVQETQYF. The chain carries TRBV9 and TRBJ2-5; 11 positions match TRBD2. The ends lost 3 bases at V and 2 bases at J; junction bases unmatched: 3. The germline V gene encodes CDR1 SGDLS and CDR2 YYNGEE. The CDR3 runs 15 residues.

The V and J genes are TRBV27 and TRBJ1-1, with TRBD1 matching over 9 bases. Germline-derived CDR1 and CDR2 are MNHEY and SMNVEV (reference sequence). The CDR3 consists of 16 residues. The V and J ends lost 3 bases and 5 bases, in that order; junction bases with no gene match: 10. CDR3 coding DNA: TGTGCCAGCAGTTTTTCCCCCGGGACAGGGAGGACTGAAGCTTTCTTT. This translates into CASSFSPGTGRTEAFF.

V and J are TRBV5-1 and TRBJ2-1; D not certain. Germline lookup yields CDR1 SGHRS and CDR2 YFSETQ. Trimming left V 1 base short and J 6 bases short, with 11 bases between. This CDR3 has 14 residues. The CDR3 nucleotides read TGCGCCAGCAGCTTGACTTCCTCCATCAATGAGCAGTTCTTC. Translated: CASSLTSSINEQFF.

The V and J genes are TRBV28 and TRBJ1-5, with D hard to call. The V gene's germline CDR1 is MDHEN and CDR2 SYDVKM. The CDR3 totals 12 residues. The V end lost 6 bases, the J end lost 2 bases, and 5 bases lay between the germline ends. CDR3 sequence: CASRAGNQPQHF. The CDR3 DNA sequence: TGTGCCAGCAGGGCGGGCAATCAGCCCCAGCATTTT.

CDR3 amino acids: CASSVDHGSGNTIYF. The CDR3 coding sequence is TGTGCCAGCAGCGTAGATCACGGCTCTGGAAACACCATATATTTT. V gene TRBV9 combines with J gene TRBJ1-3; D gene uncertain. The V gene's germline CDR1 is SGDLS and CDR2 YYNGEE. The CDR3 is 15 amino acids. Between the trimmed V and J ends, which lost 0 bases and 0 bases, there was a span of 7 bases.

This clone was recorded only once. The chain employs TRBV9 and TRBJ2-2; the match to TRBD1 covers 7 bases. Germline-derived CDR1 and CDR2 are SGDLS and YYNGEE. The CDR3 is 16 residues long. V was clipped by 4 bases and J by 2 bases; unmatched bases: 8. The CDR3 here is CASSPRDRTNTGELFF. As DNA, the CDR3 is TGTGCCAGCAGCCCCCGGGACAGAACCAACACCGGGGAGCTGTTTTTT. Full variable domain (outside the CDR3, taken from reference TRBV9 and TRBJ2-2): DSGVTQTPKHLITATGQRVTLRCSPRSGDLSVYWYQQSLDQGLQFLIQYYNGEERAKGNILERFSAQQFPDLHSELNLSSLELGDSALYFCASSPRDRTNTGELFFGEGSRLTVL.

The chain has TRBV27 and TRBJ2-7; TRBD2 might be the D (6 bases). The CDR3 has 13 residues. Between the trimmed V and J ends, which lost 6 bases and 3 bases, there was a span of 12 bases. CDR1 is MNHEY and CDR2 is SMNVEV in the germline V gene (reference sequence). The CDR3 DNA reads as TGTGCCAGCAGACTCAGGGAGGACTACGAGCAGTACTTC. This sequence encodes CASRLREDYEQYF.

The chain has TRBV6-1 and TRBJ2-1; 14 bases fit TRBD2. The CDR3 has 16 residues. In germline, CDR1 is MNHNS, CDR2 SASEGT. The ends lost 2 bases at V and 9 bases at J; junction bases unmatched: 6. DNA of the CDR3: TGTGCCAGCAGTGAACCGGGACTAGCGGGGGAGGGTGAGCAGTTCTTC. This sequence encodes CASSEPGLAGEGEQFF.

This sequence joins TRBV18 and TRBJ1-4; D is perhaps TRBD1 (6 bases). Trimming pared 8 bases from V and 3 bases from J, leaving 13 bases between. Germline lookup yields CDR1 KGHSH and CDR2 LQKENI. CDR3 size: 14 residues. Here the CDR3 DNA reads TGTGCCAGCGAAGGACAGACTTCTAATGAAAAACTGTTTTTT. Translated: CASEGQTSNEKLFF.

The chain carries TRBV7-9 and TRBJ1-1, with 11 bases that match TRBD1. Trimming took 5 bases from V and 11 from J; bases not matched to a gene: 7. Germline values: CDR1 SEHNR, CDR2 FQNEAQ (reference sequence). The CDR3 consists of 13 residues. CDR3 amino acids: CASSAWDRGDAFF. CDR3 in DNA: TGTGCCAGCAGCGCTTGGGACAGGGGGGATGCTTTCTTT.

The table lists this clone with a count of one. The chain has TRBV6-5 and TRBJ2-4, with D perhaps TRBD1 (5 bases). Germline V gives CDR1 MNHEY, CDR2 SVGAGI. Trimming shortened V by 5 bases and J by 1 base, and 12 bases separated the two germline ends. The CDR3 length is 15 residues. CDR3 DNA: TGTGCCAGCAGTAGGGGTCACGGGGCCAAAAACATTCAGTACTTC. It encodes CASSRGHGAKNIQYF.

The chain links TRBV5-4 to TRBJ2-5, with 9 bases fitting TRBD2. The CDR3 extends over 15 amino acids. Germline values: CDR1 SGHNT, CDR2 YYREEE (reference sequence). The trim removed 2 bases at V and 5 bases at J, leaving 7 bases unmatched. CDR3 in DNA: TGTGCCAGCAGCTTCGGGACTAGCTTAGCGGAGACCCAGTACTTC. It specifies CASSFGTSLAETQYF.

This clone was detected once. The chain links TRBV5-4 to TRBJ2-3; 10 nucleotides agree with TRBD2. Trimming at V came to 0 bases and at J to 3 bases, leaving 4 bases not matched to a gene. CDR1 and CDR2 (germline): SGHNT, YYREEE (reference sequence). The CDR3 covers 16 residues. The CDR3 protein is CASSLDLAGATDTQYF. The CDR3 coding sequence is TGTGCCAGCAGCTTGGACCTAGCGGGGGCGACAGATACGCAGTATTTT.

V usage is TRBV11-2 and J usage is TRBJ2-3; 10 nucleotides match TRBD2. Germline CDR1 SGHAT, CDR2 FQNNGV. Germline trimming cut 5 bases from V and 3 bases from J; bases unmatched to any gene: 5. This CDR3 comprises 15 residues. CDR3 region: CASSPSGRRTDTQYF. CDR3 in DNA: TGTGCCAGCAGCCCTAGCGGGAGACGTACAGATACGCAGTATTTT.

V usage is TRBV7-6 and J usage is TRBJ1-2, with 8 bases that match TRBD1. The CDR3 is made up of 14 amino acids. Germline loops: CDR1 SGHVS, CDR2 FNYEAQ. The V gene end was trimmed by 6 bases and the J gene end by 8 bases; junction bases not matched to a gene: 11. CDR3 in amino acids: CASRPLRGRHGYTF. The DNA of the CDR3 is TGTGCCAGCAGACCTCTCAGGGGGCGACACGGCTACACCTTC.

The chain has TRBV6-6 and TRBJ2-5, with a possible D match to TRBD2 (6 bases). Germline loops: CDR1 MNHNY, CDR2 SVGAGI (reference sequence). The CDR3 consists of 15 residues. V lost 6 bases and J 3 bases, leaving 17 bases between the germline ends. The CDR3 DNA is TGTGCCAGCAGCTCACGTATTAGCGGCGAAGAGACCCAGTACTTC. Amino acids: CASSSRISGEETQYF.

The chain employs TRBV5-4 and TRBJ2-1; 8 bases agree with TRBD2. V was pared by 3 bases and J by 3 bases, with 5 bases of the junction left unmatched. Germline assignment: CDR1 SGHNT and CDR2 YYREEE (reference sequence). The CDR3 spans 15 residues. CDR3 sequence reads: CASSSGGAYYNEQFF. The CDR3 coding sequence is TGTGCCAGCAGCTCCGGGGGGGCATACTACAATGAGCAGTTCTTC.

V gene TRBV7-9 combines with J gene TRBJ2-7; D gene unclear. Trimming removed 0 bases at V and 5 bases at J, with 5 bases between. Germline CDR1 is SEHNR and CDR2 is FQNEAQ (reference sequence). The CDR3 consists of 12 residues. CDR3 amino acids: CASSLATNEQYF. The CDR3 region has the DNA TGTGCCAGCAGCTTAGCAACTAACGAGCAGTACTTC.